This TCR beta chain comes out of a study of shared clonotypes between healthy human individuals. CDR3 length: 12 residues. The germline V gene encodes CDR1 MGHRA and CDR2 YSYEKL. V lost 0 bases and J lost 6, with 5 bases in between. TCRdb's table, derived via immunoSEQ multiplex PCR, lists solely in-frame clones and lacks some. The table lists about 2.1 million clones, just under 95% of them singletons. Naive-designated CD8 cells lacked CD45RO, were positively enriched for CCR7, and omitted terminally differentiated effector memory CD45RA+ cells. This clone was seen only a few times. The sample carries other DNA sequences with the same CDR3.

What was sequenced was naive CD8+ T cells from PBMCs. The chain is built from TRBV4-1 and TRBJ1-1; D call uncertain. The source of this sequence is a man between 18 and 29 years old in good health. Some clones in this sample may be carry-over from other donors' samples. CDR3 protein: CASSQDGAEAFF. The CDR3 bases are TGCGCCAGCAGCCAAGATGGTGCTGAAGCTTTCTTT.